The next 4 T cell receptor beta chains were all read from a single sample in a study of blood T cell repertoires in COVID-19. The assay was immunoSEQ multiplex PCR, and TCRdb's table has in-frame clones only and misses some. The table includes about 23,000 clones, about 84% detected once. The source material was peripheral blood. The receptors come from a human donor with active COVID-19. The donor label of this sample is uncertain.

This chain joins TRBV5-4 and TRBJ2-3, with a tentative D call TRBD2 (5 bases). Trimming took off 4 bases at V and 2 bases at J, with 14 bases between the two ends. Germline loops: CDR1 SGHNT, CDR2 YYREEE (reference sequence). The CDR3 length is 15 residues. Here the CDR3 reads CASSPPAAPTDTQYF. The CDR3 bases are TGTGCCAGCAGCCCGCCAGCGGCCCCCACAGATACGCAGTATTTT.

This rearrangement joins TRBV28 to TRBJ2-7, with D unresolved. Deletions cut 7 bases from V and 6 bases from J, with 16 bases between. The CDR3 is 13 residues long. The germline V gene encodes CDR1 MDHEN and CDR2 SYDVKM. The CDR3 DNA reads as TGTGCCAGCATCAATGAGCCAGGTGCCGAGCAGTACTTC. The encoded protein is CASINEPGAEQYF. Based on the CDR3 plus reference TRBV28 and TRBJ2-7, the full variable domain is DVKVTQSSRYLVKRTGEKVFLECVQDMDHENMFWYRQDPGLGLRLIYFSYDVKMKEKGDIPEGYSVSREKKERFSLILESASTNQTSMYLCASINEPGAEQYFGPGTRLTVT.

In this sample, this clone turned up once. This chain uses TRBV4-3 with TRBJ1-4, with 8 bases aligning to TRBD1. The CDR3 sequence is 17 residues long. The V segment lost 0 bases and the J segment 8 bases; nucleotides outside the gene matches: 11. CDR1 LGHNA and CDR2 YSLEER come from the germline V gene. Written as DNA, the CDR3 is TGCGCCAGCAGCCAAGAGAGTTTAGAACAGGGGGGAGAAAAACTGTTTTTT. Its translation is CASSQESLEQGGEKLFF.

This chain connects TRBV4-1 to TRBJ1-5, with 10 bases that match TRBD1. The J segment lost 7 bases and the V segment lost 3 bases, leaving 6 bases of the junction unmatched. CDR1 and CDR2 from the germline V gene are MGHRA and YSYEKL. This CDR3 has 15 amino acids. CDR3 sequence reads: CASSHGQGEGQPQHF. The CDR3 nucleotides read TGCGCCAGCAGCCATGGACAGGGGGAAGGACAGCCCCAGCATTTT.